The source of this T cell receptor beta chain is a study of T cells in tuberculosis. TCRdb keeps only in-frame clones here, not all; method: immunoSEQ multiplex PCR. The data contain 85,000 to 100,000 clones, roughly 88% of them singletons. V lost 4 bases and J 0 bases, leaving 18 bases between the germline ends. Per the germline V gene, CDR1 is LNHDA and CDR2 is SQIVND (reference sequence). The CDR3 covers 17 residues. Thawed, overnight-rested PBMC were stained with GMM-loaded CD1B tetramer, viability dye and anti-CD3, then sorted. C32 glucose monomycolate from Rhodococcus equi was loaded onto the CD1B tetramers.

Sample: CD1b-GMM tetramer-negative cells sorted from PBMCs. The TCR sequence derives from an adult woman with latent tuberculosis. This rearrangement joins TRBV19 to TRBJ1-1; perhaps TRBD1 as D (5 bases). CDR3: CASSKSLGAWVNTEAFF. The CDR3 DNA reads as TGTGCCAGTAGTAAGAGTCTAGGGGCTTGGGTGAACACTGAAGCTTTCTTT. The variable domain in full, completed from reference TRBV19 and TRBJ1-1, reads DGGITQSPKYLFRKEGQNVTLSCEQNLNHDAMYWYRQDPGQGLRLIYYSQIVNDFQKGDIAEGYSVSREKKESFPLTVTSAQKNPTAFYLCASSKSLGAWVNTEAFFGQGTRLTVV.